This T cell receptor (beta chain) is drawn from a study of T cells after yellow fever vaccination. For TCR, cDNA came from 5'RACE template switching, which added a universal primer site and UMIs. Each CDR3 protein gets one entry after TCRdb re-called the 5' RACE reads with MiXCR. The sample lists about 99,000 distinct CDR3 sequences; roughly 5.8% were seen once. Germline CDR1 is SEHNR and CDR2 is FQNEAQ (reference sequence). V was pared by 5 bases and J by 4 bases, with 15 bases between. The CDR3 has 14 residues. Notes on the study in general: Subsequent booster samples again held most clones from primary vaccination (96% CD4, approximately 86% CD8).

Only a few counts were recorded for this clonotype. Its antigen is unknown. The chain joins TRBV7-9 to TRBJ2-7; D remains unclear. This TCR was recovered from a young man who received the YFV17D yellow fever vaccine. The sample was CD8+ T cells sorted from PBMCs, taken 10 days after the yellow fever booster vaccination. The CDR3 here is CASSRVATRYEQYF. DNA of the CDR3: TGTGCCAGCAGCCGAGTTGCTACGAGATACGAGCAGTACTTC.